A selection of T cell receptor beta chains follows, all from one sample in a study of T cell responses to AZD1222 COVID-19 vaccine. Here immunoSEQ multiplex PCR was the method, and the copy in TCRdb shows in-frame clones only, minus some. The sample has 110,000 to 150,000 clones, over 85% seen once. The sample was peripheral blood, taken on day 0 of AZD1222 vaccination. The source of these receptors is an adult in good health. Both conserved end residues are part of each CDR3. D genes are given only for firm matches. Some rows mark clone size as missing; the rest say once, few, many or name a class of expanded clone.

D	V	size	J	length	CDR3	DNA
-	TRBV5-1	-	TRBJ1-4	16	CASSLLSPATNEKLFF	TGCGCCAGCAGCTTGTTATCGCCTGCAACTAATGAAAAACTGTTTTTT
TRBD1	TRBV18	-	TRBJ2-2	13	CASSPGQGGELFF	TGTGCCAGCTCCCCAGGACAGGGCGGGGAGCTGTTTTTT
-	TRBV19	-	TRBJ1-1	13	CASSKIGNTEAFF	TGTGCCAGTAGTAAGATAGGGAACACTGAAGCTTTCTTT
TRBD1	TRBV30	-	TRBJ1-2	15	CAWSVDRGGNYGYTF	TGTGCCTGGAGTGTAGACAGGGGAGGAAACTATGGCTACACCTTC
-	TRBV18	once	TRBJ2-4	15	CASSPREAAKNIQYF	TGTGCCAGCTCACCCCGAGAGGCTGCCAAAAACATTCAGTACTTC
-	TRBV24-1	-	TRBJ1-5	12	CATSDPDQPQHF	TGTGCCACCAGTGACCCTGATCAGCCCCAGCATTTT
-	TRBV5-6	-	TRBJ1-4	15	CASSLAGTLGEKLFF	TGTGCCAGCAGCTTGGCTGGGACCCTGGGTGAAAAACTGTTTTTT
-	TRBV19	once	TRBJ2-2	14	CASSIKGDTGELFF	TGTGCCAGTAGTATAAAAGGGGACACCGGGGAGCTGTTTTTT
-	TRBV19	-	TRBJ1-5	15	CATSGGGRGNQPQHF	TGTGCTACCTCGGGGGGGGGTCGTGGCAATCAGCCCCAGCATTTT
-	TRBV30	-	TRBJ1-2	13	CAWEQRADYGYTF	TGTGCCTGGGAACAGAGAGCCGACTATGGCTACACCTTC
TRBD2	TRBV5-1	-	TRBJ2-1	17	CASSLARSGISYNEQFF	TGCGCCAGCAGCTTGGCCAGGAGCGGGATTAGCTACAATGAGCAGTTCTTC
-	TRBV19	-	TRBJ1-4	17	CASSIKRRQTESEKLFF	TGTGCCAGTAGTATAAAGCGGCGGCAGACGGAGAGTGAAAAACTGTTTTTT
-	TRBV24-1	-	TRBJ2-7	13	CATSDQDSYEQYF	TGTGCCACCAGTGACCAGGACAGTTACGAGCAGTACTTC
-	TRBV28	-	TRBJ2-7	13	CASRSSGLYEQYF	TGTGCCAGCAGAAGTAGCGGACTATACGAGCAGTACTTC
-	TRBV19	few	TRBJ1-1	12	CASSVWNTEAFF	TGTGCCAGTAGTGTCTGGAACACTGAAGCTTTCTTT
TRBD1	TRBV6-2/TRBV6-3	-	TRBJ1-1	16	CASSYYRDRVNTEAFF	TGTGCCAGCAGTTACTATAGGGACAGGGTGAACACTGAAGCTTTCTTT
-	TRBV19	-	TRBJ1-5	13	CASSGHVRQPQHF	TGTGCCAGTAGCGGACACGTGCGTCAGCCCCAGCATTTT
-	TRBV6-1	-	TRBJ2-5	14	CASSESGPQETQYF	TGTGCCAGCAGTGAAAGCGGTCCACAAGAGACCCAGTACTTC
-	TRBV5-5	-	TRBJ2-7	15	CASSLLPDKYYEQYF	TGTGCCAGCAGCTTACTCCCGGACAAATACTACGAGCAGTACTTC
TRBD1	TRBV5-6	-	TRBJ1-1	15	CASSPDRAGDTEAFF	TGTGCCAGCAGCCCGGACAGGGCGGGGGACACTGAAGCTTTCTTT
TRBD1	TRBV5-4	-	TRBJ1-2	17	CASSKDRGAPRWRGYTF	TGTGCCAGCAGCAAGGACAGGGGCGCTCCTAGATGGCGTGGCTACACCTTC
-	TRBV4-2	-	TRBJ2-6	17	CASSQGGREPGANVLTF	TGTGCCAGCAGCCAAGGTGGCAGGGAGCCTGGGGCCAACGTCCTGACTTTC
-	TRBV11-2	-	TRBJ2-2	17	CASSLGRGRLSSGELFF	TGTGCCAGCAGCTTAGGCAGGGGAAGGTTGAGCTCCGGGGAGCTGTTTTTT
-	TRBV21-1	-	TRBJ2-7	13	CARTKSKLSEQYF	TGTGCCAGGACCAAGTCAAAGCTGTCCGAGCAGTACTTC
-	TRBV5-1	-	TRBJ2-7	13	CASSLVLAYEQYF	TGCGCCAGCAGCTTGGTCCTTGCCTACGAGCAGTACTTC
-	TRBV28	-	TRBJ2-3	14	CASSDTSSTDTQYF	TGTGCCAGCAGTGACACTTCTAGCACAGATACGCAGTATTTT
TRBD1	TRBV5-1	-	TRBJ2-2	13	CASKTGVTGELFF	TGCGCGAGCAAAACAGGGGTCACCGGGGAGCTGTTTTTT
TRBD2	TRBV19	-	TRBJ2-1	20	CASSSRPGLAGVGGYNEQFF	TGTGCCAGTAGTTCTCGCCCTGGACTAGCGGGAGTGGGAGGTTACAATGAGCAGTTCTTC
-	TRBV7-9	-	TRBJ2-4	16	CASSLWTASGGNIQYF	TGTGCCAGCAGCTTGTGGACTGCATCAGGCGGAAACATTCAGTACTTC
-	TRBV5-6	once	TRBJ1-3	16	CASSLVGVRAGNTIYF	TGTGCCAGCAGCTTGGTAGGGGTCAGGGCTGGAAACACCATATATTTT
TRBD1	TRBV28	-	TRBJ2-7	13	CASSFGTAYEQYF	TGTGCCAGCAGTTTCGGGACAGCCTACGAGCAGTACTTC
-	TRBV2	-	TRBJ1-1	12	CASSPGNTEAFF	TGTGCCAGCAGTCCAGGGAACACTGAAGCTTTCTTT
-	TRBV29-1	-	TRBJ1-2	12	CSVMTENYGYTF	TGCAGCGTCATGACAGAAAACTATGGCTACACCTTC
TRBD1	TRBV11-2	once	TRBJ1-4	16	CASSFRLRDRGEKLFF	TGTGCCAGCAGCTTTAGACTCCGGGACAGGGGTGAAAAACTGTTTTTT
-	TRBV7-2	few	TRBJ1-4	15	CASSPWTATNEKLFF	TGTGCCAGCAGCCCTTGGACGGCAACTAATGAAAAACTGTTTTTT
TRBD2	TRBV3-1/TRBV3-2	once	TRBJ2-1	15	CASSQEAGVGGEQFF	TGTGCCAGCAGCCAAGAAGCGGGAGTGGGGGGTGAGCAGTTCTTC
-	TRBV11-3	-	TRBJ1-1	13	CASSLDLMGEAFF	TGTGCCAGCAGCTTAGATCTTATGGGGGAAGCTTTCTTT
TRBD2	TRBV2	-	TRBJ2-5	14	CASSLLAGSETQYF	TGTGCCAGCAGTTTGCTAGCGGGATCTGAGACCCAGTACTTC
-	TRBV30	-	TRBJ2-6	17	CAWRGDSYFSGANVLTF	TGTGCCTGGAGAGGAGACAGCTACTTCTCTGGGGCCAACGTCCTGACTTTC
TRBD1	TRBV5-1	-	TRBJ1-2	15	CASSPSARGPDGYTF	TGCGCCAGCAGCCCGTCGGCCAGGGGGCCTGATGGCTACACCTTC
-	TRBV11-3	-	TRBJ2-7	13	CASSLEFRGTQYF	TGTGCCAGCAGCTTAGAATTTCGGGGAACGCAGTACTTC
-	TRBV7-2	-	TRBJ1-2	16	CASSSPGQRSNYGYTF	TGTGCCAGCAGCTCGCCTGGACAGAGAAGTAACTATGGCTACACCTTC
-	TRBV28	-	TRBJ2-7	14	CASSPQRLSREQYF	TGTGCCAGCAGTCCCCAACGGCTCTCTCGGGAGCAGTACTTC
-	TRBV19	-	TRBJ2-2	15	CASRRDRAGTGELFF	TGTGCCAGTAGGAGAGACAGGGCGGGGACCGGGGAGCTGTTTTTT
TRBD1	TRBV28	-	TRBJ1-2	14	CASSPRDRGAGYTF	TGTGCCAGCAGTCCGCGGGACAGGGGTGCCGGCTACACCTTC
TRBD1	TRBV18	-	TRBJ1-2	16	CASSPVEGTGSYGYTF	TGTGCCAGCTCACCAGTCGAAGGGACAGGGAGCTATGGCTACACCTTC
TRBD2	TRBV6-5	-	TRBJ2-3	15	CASSYSLAGADTQYF	TGTGCCAGCAGTTACTCACTAGCGGGAGCGGATACGCAGTATTTT
-	TRBV19	-	TRBJ1-5	13	CASSQGSGQPQHF	TGTGCCAGTAGTCAGGGATCTGGTCAGCCCCAGCATTTT
TRBD1	TRBV6-5	-	TRBJ1-4	13	CASRDRGSEKLFF	TGTGCCAGCAGGGACAGGGGGTCTGAAAAACTGTTTTTT
-	TRBV28	-	TRBJ1-2	12	CASRGPDYGYTF	TGTGCCAGCAGGGGGCCGGACTATGGCTACACCTTC
-	TRBV30	-	TRBJ1-2	13	CAWSKGPHYGYTF	TGTGCCTGGAGTAAGGGACCGCACTATGGCTACACCTTC